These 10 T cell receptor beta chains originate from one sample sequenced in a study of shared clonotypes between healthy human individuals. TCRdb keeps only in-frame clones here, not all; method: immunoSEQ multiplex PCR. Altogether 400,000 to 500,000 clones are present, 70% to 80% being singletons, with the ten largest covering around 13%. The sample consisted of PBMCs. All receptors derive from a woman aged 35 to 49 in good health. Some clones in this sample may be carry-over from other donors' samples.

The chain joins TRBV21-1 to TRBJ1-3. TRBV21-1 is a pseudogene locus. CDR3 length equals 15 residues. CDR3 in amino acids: CASSTNSCSGNTIYF. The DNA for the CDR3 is TGTGCCAGCAGCACGAACTCATGCTCTGGAAACACCATATATTTT.

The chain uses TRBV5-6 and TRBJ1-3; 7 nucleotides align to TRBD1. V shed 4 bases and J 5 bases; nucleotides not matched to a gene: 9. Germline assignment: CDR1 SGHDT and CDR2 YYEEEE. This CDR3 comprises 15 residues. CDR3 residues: CASSLTRGGRNTIYF. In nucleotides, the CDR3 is TGTGCCAGCAGCCTTACCAGGGGGGGCAGAAACACCATATATTTT.

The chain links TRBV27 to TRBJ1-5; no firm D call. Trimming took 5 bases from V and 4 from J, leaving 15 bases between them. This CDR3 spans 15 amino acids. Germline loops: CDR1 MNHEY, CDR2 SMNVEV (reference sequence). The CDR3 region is CASSLYPEWNQPQHF. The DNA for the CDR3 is TGTGCCAGCAGTCTATATCCAGAATGGAATCAGCCCCAGCATTTT.

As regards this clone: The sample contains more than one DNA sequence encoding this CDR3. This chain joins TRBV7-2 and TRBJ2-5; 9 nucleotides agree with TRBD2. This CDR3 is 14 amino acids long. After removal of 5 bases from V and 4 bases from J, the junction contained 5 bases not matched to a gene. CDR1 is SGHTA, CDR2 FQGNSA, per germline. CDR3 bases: TGTGCCAGCAGCCTTAGCGGGAGAAGAGAGACCCAGTACTTC. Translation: CASSLSGRRETQYF. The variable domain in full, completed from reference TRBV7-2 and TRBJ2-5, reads GAGVSQSPSNKVTEKGKDVELRCDPISGHTALYWYRQSLGQGLEFLIYFQGNSAPDKSGLPSDRFSAERTGGSVSTLTIQRTQQEDSAVYLCASSLSGRRETQYFGPGTRLLVL.

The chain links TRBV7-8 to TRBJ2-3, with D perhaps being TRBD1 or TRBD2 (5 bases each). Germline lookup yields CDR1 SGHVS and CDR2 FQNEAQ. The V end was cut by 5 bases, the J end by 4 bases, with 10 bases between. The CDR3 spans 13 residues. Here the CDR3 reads CASSIQGADTQYF. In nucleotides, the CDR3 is TGTGCCAGCAGCATTCAGGGAGCAGATACGCAGTATTTT.

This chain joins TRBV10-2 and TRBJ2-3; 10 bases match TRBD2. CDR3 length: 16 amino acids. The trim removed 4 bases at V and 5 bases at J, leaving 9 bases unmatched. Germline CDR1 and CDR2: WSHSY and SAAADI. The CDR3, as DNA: TGCGCCAGCAGTGCTGACGAAGCGGGAGGGGTAGATACGCAGTATTTT. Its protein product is CASSADEAGGVDTQYF.

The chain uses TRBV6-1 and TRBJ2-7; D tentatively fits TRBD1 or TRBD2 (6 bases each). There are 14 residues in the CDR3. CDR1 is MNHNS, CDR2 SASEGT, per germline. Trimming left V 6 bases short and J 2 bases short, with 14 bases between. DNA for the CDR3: TGTGCCAGCAGAGAGGAGGGGGGCACCTACGAGCAGTACTTC. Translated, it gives CASREEGGTYEQYF.

CDR3 region: CASSSPGLLMYF. The DNA for the CDR3 is TGTGCCAGTAGTTCTCCGGGCCTCCTGATGTACTTC. The chain links TRBV19 to TRBJ2-4; no clear D. Germline-derived CDR1 and CDR2 are LNHDA and SQIVND (reference sequence). CDR3 size: 12 residues. With 5 bases removed from V and 15 bases from J, the gap between germline ends came to 17 bases.

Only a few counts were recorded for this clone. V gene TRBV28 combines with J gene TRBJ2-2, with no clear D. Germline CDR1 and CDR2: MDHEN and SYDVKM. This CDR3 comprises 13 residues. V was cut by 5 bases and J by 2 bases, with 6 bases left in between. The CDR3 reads CASSGLNTGELFF. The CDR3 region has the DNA TGTGCCAGCAGTGGGCTTAACACCGGGGAGCTGTTTTTT.

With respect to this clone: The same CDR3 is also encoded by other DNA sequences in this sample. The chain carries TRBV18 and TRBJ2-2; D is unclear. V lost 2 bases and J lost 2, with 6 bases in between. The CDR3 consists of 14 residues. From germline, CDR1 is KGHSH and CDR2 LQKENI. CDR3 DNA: TGTGCCAGCTCACCAGGGTCTAACACCGGGGAGCTGTTTTTT. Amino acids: CASSPGSNTGELFF.